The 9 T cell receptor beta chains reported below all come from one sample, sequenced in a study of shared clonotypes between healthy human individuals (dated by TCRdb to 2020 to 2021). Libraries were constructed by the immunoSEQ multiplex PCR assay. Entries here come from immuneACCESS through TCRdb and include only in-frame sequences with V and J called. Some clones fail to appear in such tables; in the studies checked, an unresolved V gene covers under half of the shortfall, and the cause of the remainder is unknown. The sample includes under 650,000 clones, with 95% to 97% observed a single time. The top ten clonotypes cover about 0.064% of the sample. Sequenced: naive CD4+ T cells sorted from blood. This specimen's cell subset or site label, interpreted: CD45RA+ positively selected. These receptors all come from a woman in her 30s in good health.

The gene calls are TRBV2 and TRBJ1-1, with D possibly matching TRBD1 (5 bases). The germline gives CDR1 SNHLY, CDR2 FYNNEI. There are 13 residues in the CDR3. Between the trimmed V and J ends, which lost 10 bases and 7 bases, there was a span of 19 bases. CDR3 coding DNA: TGTGCCAACACCGGGGTTAGTGGGGGTGAAGCTTTCTTT. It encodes CANTGVSGGEAFF.

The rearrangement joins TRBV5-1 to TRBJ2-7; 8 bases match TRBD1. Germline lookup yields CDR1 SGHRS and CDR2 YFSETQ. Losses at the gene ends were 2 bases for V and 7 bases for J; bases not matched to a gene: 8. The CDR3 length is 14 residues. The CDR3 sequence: CASSFGQGLGEQYF. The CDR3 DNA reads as TGCGCCAGCAGCTTCGGACAGGGTTTGGGGGAGCAGTACTTC.

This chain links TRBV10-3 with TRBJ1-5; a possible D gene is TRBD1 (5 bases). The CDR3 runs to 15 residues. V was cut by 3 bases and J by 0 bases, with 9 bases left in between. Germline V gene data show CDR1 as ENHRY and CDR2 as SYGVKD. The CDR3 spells CAISDSQGSNQPQHF. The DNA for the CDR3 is TGTGCCATCAGTGATAGTCAGGGTAGCAATCAGCCCCAGCATTTT.

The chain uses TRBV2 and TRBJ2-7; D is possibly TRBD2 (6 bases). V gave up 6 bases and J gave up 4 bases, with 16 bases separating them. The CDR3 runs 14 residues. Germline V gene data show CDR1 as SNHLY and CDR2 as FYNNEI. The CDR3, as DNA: TGTGCCAGCAGGGGGACTCTACTTGGGTACGAGCAGTACTTC. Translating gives CASRGTLLGYEQYF.

This CDR3 reads CSVLDFSPSRTQYF. The CDR3 DNA follows: TGCAGCGTCCTAGACTTCTCTCCCTCGAGGACGCAGTATTTT. This chain joins TRBV29-1 and TRBJ2-3; D call uncertain. The germline V gene has CDR1 SQVTM and CDR2 ANQGSEA. V shed 6 bases and J shed 9 bases, with 22 bases lying between them. This CDR3 is 14 amino acids long.

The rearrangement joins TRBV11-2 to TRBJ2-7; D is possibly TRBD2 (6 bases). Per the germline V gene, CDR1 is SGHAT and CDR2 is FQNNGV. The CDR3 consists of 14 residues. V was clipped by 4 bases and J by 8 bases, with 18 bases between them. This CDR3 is CASSSREPSGKQYF. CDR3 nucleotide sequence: TGTGCCAGCAGCTCGCGGGAACCCTCGGGAAAGCAGTACTTC.

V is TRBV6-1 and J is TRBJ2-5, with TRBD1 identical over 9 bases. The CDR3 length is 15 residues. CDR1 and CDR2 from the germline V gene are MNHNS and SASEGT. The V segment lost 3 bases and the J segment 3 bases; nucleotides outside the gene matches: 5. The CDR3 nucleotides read TGTGCCAGCAGTGATCTCGGACAGGGGAAAGAGACCCAGTACTTC. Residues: CASSDLGQGKETQYF.

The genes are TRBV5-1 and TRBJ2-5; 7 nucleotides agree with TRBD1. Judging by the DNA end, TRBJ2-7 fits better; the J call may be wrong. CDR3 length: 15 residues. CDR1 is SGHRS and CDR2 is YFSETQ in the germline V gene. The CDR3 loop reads CASSLGQVSSYEQYF. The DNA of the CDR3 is TGCGCCAGCAGCCTAGGACAGGTCAGCTCCTACGAGCAGTACTTC.

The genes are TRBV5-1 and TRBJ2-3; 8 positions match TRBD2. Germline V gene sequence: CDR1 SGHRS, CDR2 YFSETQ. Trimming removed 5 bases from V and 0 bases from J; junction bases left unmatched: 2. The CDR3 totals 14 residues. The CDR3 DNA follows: TGCGCCAGCAGAGGCGGGGGGAGCACAGATACGCAGTATTTT. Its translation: CASRGGGSTDTQYF.